These 5 T cell receptor beta chains came from one sample sequenced in a study of chronic HIV infection and antiretroviral therapy. TCRdb re-called the 5' RACE reads with MiXCR, one entry per CDR3 protein. Of 40,000 or so distinct CDR3 sequences in the sample, approximately 7.4% are singletons; the top ten hold roughly 2.8%. Sequences were obtained from peripheral blood. Receptor source: an adult who had HIV and had not received antiretroviral therapy, or was an uninfected healthy control (not recorded which).

This clonotype appeared a few times. This rearrangement joins TRBV10-3 to TRBJ2-3; D could derive from TRBD1 or TRBD2 (5 bases each). Trimming cost V 3 bases and J 10 bases, with 8 bases left between them. Germline V gene data show CDR1 as ENHRY and CDR2 as SYGVKD. The CDR3 extends over 11 amino acids. The CDR3, as DNA: TGTGCCATCAGTGACCAGGGACCGCAGTATTTT. The encoded protein is CAISDQGPQYF.

Regarding this clonotype: This may be a read error: a much more frequent sequence differs by one nucleotide. The V and J genes are TRBV29-1 and TRBJ1-1, with 11 positions matching TRBD1. The CDR3 is made up of 12 amino acids. Germline CDR1 SQVTM, CDR2 ANQGSEA. In DNA form, the CDR3 reads TGCAGCGTAATGGACAGGGGGCTTGAAACTTTCTTT. This gives the protein CSVMDRGLETFF.

The chain uses TRBV4-1 and TRBJ2-7, with 12 bases lining up with TRBD2. From germline, CDR1 is MGHRA and CDR2 YSYEKL. Unmatched junction bases numbered 10, after V lost 1 base and J lost 3 bases. CDR3 length: 18 residues. The CDR3 bases are TGCGCCAGCAGCCAAGCAAGGACTAGCGGGACCAAACTCTACGAGCAGTACTTC. It codes for CASSQARTSGTKLYEQYF.

This clonotype was counted only a few times. The rearrangement links TRBV2 to TRBJ1-5; D is perhaps TRBD1 (5 bases). Germline V CDR1 and CDR2: SNHLY, FYNNEI. The V end lost 6 bases, the J end lost 2 bases, and 11 bases lay between the germline ends. CDR3 size: 14 residues. In nucleotides, the CDR3 is TGTGCCAGCAGCCCGGGACTGGGCAATCAGCCCCAGCATTTT. Amino acids: CASSPGLGNQPQHF. Based on the CDR3 plus reference TRBV2 and TRBJ1-5, the full variable domain is EPEVTQTPSHQVTQMGQEVILRCVPISNHLYFYWYRQILGQKVEFLVSFYNNEISEKSEIFDDQFSVERPDGSNFTLKIRSTKLEDSAMYFCASSPGLGNQPQHFGDGTRLSIL.

The chain is built from TRBV20-1 and TRBJ2-5; D may be TRBD2 (5 bases). The CDR3 has 12 amino acids. The ends were cut back, 6 bases at V and 4 bases at J, with 12 bases in the middle. CDR1 is DFQATT and CDR2 is SNEGSKA in the germline V gene (reference sequence). The CDR3 protein is CSAGLGGETQYF. The CDR3 bases are TGCAGTGCCGGACTGGGCGGAGAGACCCAGTACTTC.